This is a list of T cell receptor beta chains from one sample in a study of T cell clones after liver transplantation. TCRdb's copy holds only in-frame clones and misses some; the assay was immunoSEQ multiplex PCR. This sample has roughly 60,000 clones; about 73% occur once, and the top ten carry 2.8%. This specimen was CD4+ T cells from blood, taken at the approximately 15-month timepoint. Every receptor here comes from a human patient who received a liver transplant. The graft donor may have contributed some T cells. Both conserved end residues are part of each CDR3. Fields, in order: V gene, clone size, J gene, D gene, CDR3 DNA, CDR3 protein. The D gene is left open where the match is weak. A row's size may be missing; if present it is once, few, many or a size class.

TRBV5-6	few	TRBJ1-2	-	TGTGCCAGCAGCTTTTTCCAGGGGACGTCCTACACCTTC	CASSFFQGTSYTF
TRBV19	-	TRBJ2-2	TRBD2	TGTGCCAGTAGTAGGGGACTAGCGGGGGGGTTCGACACCGGGGAGCTGTTTTTT	CASSRGLAGGFDTGELFF
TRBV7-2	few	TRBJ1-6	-	TGTGCCAGCAGCTTATTAACAGCGAACAATTCACCCCTCCACTTT	CASSLLTANNSPLHF
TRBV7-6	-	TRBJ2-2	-	TGTGCCAGCAGGCCGTATAGTACCGGGGAGCTGTTTTTT	CASRPYSTGELFF
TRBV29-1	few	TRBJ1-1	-	TGCAGCGTTGTGAGGAGTTTGCTGAACACTGAAGCTTTCTTT	CSVVRSLLNTEAFF
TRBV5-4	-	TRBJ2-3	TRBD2	TGTGCCAGCAGCTTGGAAGTAGCGGGAGATACGCAGTATTTT	CASSLEVAGDTQYF
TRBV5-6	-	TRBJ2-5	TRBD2	TGTGCCAGCAGCTTTGATGCGGGAGAGGAGGCCCAGTACTTC	CASSFDAGEEAQYF
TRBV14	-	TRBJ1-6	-	TGTGCCAGCAGCCAAGATAGGCAGAGAAATTCACCCCTCCACTTT	CASSQDRQRNSPLHF
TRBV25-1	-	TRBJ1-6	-	TGTGCCAGCAGTGCCCAGGTTAATTCACCCCTCCACTTT	CASSAQVNSPLHF
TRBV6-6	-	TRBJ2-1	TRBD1	TGTGCCAGCAGAAGACAGGGCCGTCAGTTCTTC	CASRRQGRQFF
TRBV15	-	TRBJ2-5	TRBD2	TGTGCCACCAGCAGAGATTTGGCTAGCGGGAGTCCAGAGACCCAGTACTTC	CATSRDLASGSPETQYF
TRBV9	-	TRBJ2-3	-	TGTGCCAGCACCGAAGGGGATACGCAGTATTTT	CASTEGDTQYF
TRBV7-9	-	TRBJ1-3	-	TGTGCCAGCAGCCCCCCCTCTGGAAACACCATATATTTT	CASSPPSGNTIYF
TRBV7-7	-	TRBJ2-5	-	TGTGCCAGCAGCTTTGGCGGCGGAGAGACCCAGTACTTC	CASSFGGGETQYF
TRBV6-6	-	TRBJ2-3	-	TGTGCCAGCAGTTTCGGGCAGAGCACAGATACGCAGTATTTT	CASSFGQSTDTQYF
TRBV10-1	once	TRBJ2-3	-	TGCGCCAGCAGGGCCACAGATACGCAGTATTTT	CASRATDTQYF
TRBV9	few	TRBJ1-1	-	TGTGCCAGCAGCCCAGACTTACAGGGTAACACTGAAGCTTTCTTT	CASSPDLQGNTEAFF
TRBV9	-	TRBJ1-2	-	TGTGCCAGCAGCGTAGACCCCGCTAACTATGGCTACACCTTC	CASSVDPANYGYTF
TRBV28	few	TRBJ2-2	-	TGTGCCAGCAGTTTTAGGGGTCTCGGCCCCCACCGGGAGCTGTTTTTT	CASSFRGLGPHRELFF
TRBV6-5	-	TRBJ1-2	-	TGTGCCAGCAGCCCCCGAGGAGGGAACTATGGCTACACCTTC	CASSPRGGNYGYTF
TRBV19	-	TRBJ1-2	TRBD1	TGTGCCAGTAGTAGCCAACAGGGGGCTCGTGGCTACACCTTC	CASSSQQGARGYTF
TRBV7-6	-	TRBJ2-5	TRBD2	TGTGCCAGCAGCTTACAGCGGGAGCCCCAGTACTTC	CASSLQREPQYF
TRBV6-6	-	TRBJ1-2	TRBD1	TGTGCCAGCAGTTACTCGACAGGGGAGTTGAGTGGCTACACCTTC	CASSYSTGELSGYTF
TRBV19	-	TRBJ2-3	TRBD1	TGTGCCAGTAGTATGGGACAGGGGGCGACAGATACGCAGTATTTT	CASSMGQGATDTQYF
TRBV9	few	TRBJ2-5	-	TGTGCCAGCAGCCCTGGTTCTGTGGAGACCCAGTACTTC	CASSPGSVETQYF
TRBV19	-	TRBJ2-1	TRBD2	TGTGCCAGTAGTATAGGATGGCTAGCGGGAGGGAGTGAGCAGTTCTTC	CASSIGWLAGGSEQFF
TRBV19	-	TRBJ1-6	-	TGTGCCAGTTCCCAGAGCACCGATTCACCCCTCCACTTT	CASSQSTDSPLHF
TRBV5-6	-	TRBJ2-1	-	TGTGCCAGCAGCCGCGGGGAAGAGCAGTTCTTC	CASSRGEEQFF
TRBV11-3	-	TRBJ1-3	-	TGTGCCAGCAGCTTAGTTGGGAACACCATATATTTT	CASSLVGNTIYF
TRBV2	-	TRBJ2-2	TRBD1	TGTGCCAGCCAAACAGGGGTTGCCACCGGGGAGCTGTTTTTT	CASQTGVATGELFF
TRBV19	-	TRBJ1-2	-	TGTGCCAGTAGTATAGGAGGAAGCTATGGCTACACCTTC	CASSIGGSYGYTF
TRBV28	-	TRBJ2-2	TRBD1	TGTGCCAGCAACCGGGACAGAGGCACCGGGGAGCTGTTTTTT	CASNRDRGTGELFF
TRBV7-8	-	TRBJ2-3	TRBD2	TGTGCCAGCAGCCATACTAGCGGGGGACGCACCACAGATACGCAGTATTTT	CASSHTSGGRTTDTQYF
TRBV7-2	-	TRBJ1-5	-	TGTGCCAGCAGCTTAGGGGTTGCTGATCAGCCCCAGCATTTT	CASSLGVADQPQHF
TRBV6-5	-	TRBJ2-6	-	TGTGCCAGCGGGGAGGCTTCTGGGGCCAACGTCCTGACTTTC	CASGEASGANVLTF
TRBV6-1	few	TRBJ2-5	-	TGTGCCAGCAGGGAAGGGGGAGAGACCCAGTACTTC	CASREGGETQYF
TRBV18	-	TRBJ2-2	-	TGTGCCAGCTCACTGGACTATTCTTCCGGGGAGCTGTTTTTT	CASSLDYSSGELFF
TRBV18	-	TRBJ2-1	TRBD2	TGTGCCAGCTCACCACCGAATTCCGCACTAGCGGGGGGACGCAATGAGCAGTTCTTC	CASSPPNSALAGGRNEQFF
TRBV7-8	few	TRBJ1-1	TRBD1	TGTGCCAGCAGCTTGGACAGGGTCACTGAAGCTTTCTTT	CASSLDRVTEAFF
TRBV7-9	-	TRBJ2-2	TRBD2	TGTGCCAGCAGCCAACAAGCGGGGGTGAACACCGGGGAGCTGTTTTTT	CASSQQAGVNTGELFF
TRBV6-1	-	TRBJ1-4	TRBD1	TGTGCCAGCAGTGGCCTATCGGACAGGGCATACTTT	CASSGLSDRAYF
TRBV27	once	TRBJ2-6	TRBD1	TGTGCCAGCAGTTTATTAGACAGGGGGCGGTCTGGGGCCAACGTCCTGACTTTC	CASSLLDRGRSGANVLTF
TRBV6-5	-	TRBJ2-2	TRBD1	TGTGCCAGCACCTGGACAGGGGGCACCGGGGAGCTGTTTTTT	CASTWTGGTGELFF
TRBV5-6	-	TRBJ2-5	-	TGTGCCAGCAGCTTGGATACAAGCCCCCAAGAGACCCAGTACTTC	CASSLDTSPQETQYF